This T cell receptor (beta chain) was found in a study of blood T cell repertoires in COVID-19. The wider study: COVID-19 samples, acute and convalescent, were from the United States, Italy and Spain.

Per the original data handling: Reference gene primer amplification gave estimated nucleated cell counts. Assay used: immunoSEQ multiplex PCR; TCRdb lists only in-frame clones, some missing. D and trimming were read from the DNA, whereas the V and J calls and clone size are those reported in that table. The sample gives about 170,000 clones, 65% to 90% of which show up once; roughly 7% is in the top ten. A word on this clone: Additional DNA sequences in this sample encode the identical CDR3.

The CDR3 length is 10 residues. Germline CDR1 is DFQATT and CDR2 is SNEGSKA (reference sequence). The V gene lost 3 bases and the J gene lost 5 bases, with 4 bases spanning the gap. The sequence came from a woman aged 40-49 years with COVID-19, enrolled during active disease. This chain connects TRBV20-1 to TRBJ1-1; D unresolved. Source material: peripheral blood. CDR3 loop: CSARRTEAFF. CDR3 DNA sequence: TGCAGTGCTAGGAGAACTGAAGCTTTCTTT.